The present T cell receptor (beta chain) was sequenced within a study of human thymus T cells. The CDR3 is 15 residues long. The germline V gene has CDR1 SQVTM and CDR2 ANQGSEA. The V gene lost 1 base and the J gene lost 0 bases, with 13 bases spanning the gap. Thymus tissue for the work was resected from patients undergoing corrective heart surgery. Congenital heart defects were the reason for the corrective surgery that the donors, healthy Finnish infants, were having. The repertoire was sequenced with immunoSEQ multiplex PCR; TCRdb's copy has only in-frame clones and lacks some. The sample lists about 78,000 clones, approximately 97% occurring once. Overall study results and limits: Usage of V and J genes appeared biased in thymic and blood repertoires. Thymic repertoires overlap heavily among unrelated individuals, related research has reported.

As to this clone: Its antigen remains unidentified.

The rearrangement joins TRBV29-1 to TRBJ2-7, with D possibly being TRBD1 or TRBD2 (5 bases each). Sequences were obtained from thymus tissue. The TCR comes from a boy in the first two years of life with a congenital heart defect but otherwise immunologically healthy. The CDR3 region is CSVEVEGPISYEQYF. The DNA for the CDR3 is TGCAGCGTTGAAGTCGAGGGGCCGATCTCCTACGAGCAGTACTTC.